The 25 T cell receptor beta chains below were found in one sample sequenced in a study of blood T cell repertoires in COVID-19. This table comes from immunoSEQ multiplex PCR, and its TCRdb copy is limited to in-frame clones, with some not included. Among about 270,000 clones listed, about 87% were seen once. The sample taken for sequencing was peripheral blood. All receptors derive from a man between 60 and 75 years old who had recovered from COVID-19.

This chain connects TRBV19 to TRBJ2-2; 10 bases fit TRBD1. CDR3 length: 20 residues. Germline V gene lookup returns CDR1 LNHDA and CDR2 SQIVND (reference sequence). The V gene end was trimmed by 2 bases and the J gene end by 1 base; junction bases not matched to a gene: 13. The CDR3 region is CASSIRLPGQGSGNTGELFF. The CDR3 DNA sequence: TGTGCCAGTAGTATACGTCTTCCGGGACAGGGGTCGGGGAACACCGGGGAGCTGTTTTTT.

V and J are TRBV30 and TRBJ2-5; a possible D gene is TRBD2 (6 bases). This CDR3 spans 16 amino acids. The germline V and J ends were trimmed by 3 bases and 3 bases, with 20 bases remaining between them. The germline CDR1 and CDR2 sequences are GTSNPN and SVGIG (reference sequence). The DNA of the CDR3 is TGTGCCTGGAGCATTCAGCGGGCCTATCCCAAAGAGACCCAGTACTTC. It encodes CAWSIQRAYPKETQYF. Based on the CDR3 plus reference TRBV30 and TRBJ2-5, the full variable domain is SQTIHQWPATLVQPVGSPLSLECTVEGTSNPNLYWYRQAAGRGLQLLFYSVGIGQISSEVPQNLSASRPQDRQFILSSKKLLLSDSGFYLCAWSIQRAYPKETQYFGPGTRLLVL.

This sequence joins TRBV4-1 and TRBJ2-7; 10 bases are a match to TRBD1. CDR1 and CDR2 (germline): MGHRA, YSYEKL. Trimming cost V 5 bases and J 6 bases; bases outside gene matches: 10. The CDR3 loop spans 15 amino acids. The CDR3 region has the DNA TGCGCCAGCAGCAGCAATCCGGGACAGGGGTTCGAGCAGTACTTC. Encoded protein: CASSSNPGQGFEQYF.

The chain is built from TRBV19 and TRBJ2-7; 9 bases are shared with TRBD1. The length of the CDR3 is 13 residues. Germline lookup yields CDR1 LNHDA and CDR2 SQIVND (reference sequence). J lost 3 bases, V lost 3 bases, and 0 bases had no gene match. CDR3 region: CASSMDRGYEQYF. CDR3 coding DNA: TGTGCCAGTAGTATGGACAGGGGCTACGAGCAGTACTTC.

CDR3 region: CASSLMGHEQFF. The CDR3 nucleotides are TGTGCCAGCAGTCTTATGGGGCATGAGCAGTTCTTC. The chain recombines TRBV5-8 with TRBJ2-1; weak D call: TRBD1 (5 bases). Trimming stripped 5 bases from V and 8 bases from J, with 11 bases between. In germline, CDR1 is SGHTS, CDR2 YDEGEE. The CDR3 length is 12 residues.

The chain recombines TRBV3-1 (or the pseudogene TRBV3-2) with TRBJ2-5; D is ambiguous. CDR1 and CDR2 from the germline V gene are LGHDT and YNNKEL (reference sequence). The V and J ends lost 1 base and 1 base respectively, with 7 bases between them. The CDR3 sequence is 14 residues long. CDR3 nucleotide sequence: TGTGCCAGCAGCCAAGTCTACGCCCAAGAGACCCAGTACTTC. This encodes CASSQVYAQETQYF.

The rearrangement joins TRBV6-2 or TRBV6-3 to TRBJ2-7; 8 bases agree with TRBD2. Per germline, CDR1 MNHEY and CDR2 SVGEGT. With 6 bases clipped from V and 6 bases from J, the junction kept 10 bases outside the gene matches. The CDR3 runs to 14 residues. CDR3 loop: CASSPPGLGLEQYF. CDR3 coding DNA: TGTGCCAGCAGCCCCCCGGGACTAGGGCTCGAGCAGTACTTC.

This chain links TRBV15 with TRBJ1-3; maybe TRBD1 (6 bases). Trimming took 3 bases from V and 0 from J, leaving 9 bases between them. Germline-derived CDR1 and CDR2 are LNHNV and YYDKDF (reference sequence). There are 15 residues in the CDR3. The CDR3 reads CATSSGQTSGNTIYF. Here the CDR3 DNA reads TGTGCCACCAGCAGCGGACAGACCTCTGGAAACACCATATATTTT.

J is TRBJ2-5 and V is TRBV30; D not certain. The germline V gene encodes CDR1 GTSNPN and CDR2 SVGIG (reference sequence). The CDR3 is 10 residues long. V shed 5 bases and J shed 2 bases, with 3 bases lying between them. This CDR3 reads CAWLQETQYF. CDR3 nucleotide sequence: TGTGCCTGGCTTCAAGAGACCCAGTACTTC.

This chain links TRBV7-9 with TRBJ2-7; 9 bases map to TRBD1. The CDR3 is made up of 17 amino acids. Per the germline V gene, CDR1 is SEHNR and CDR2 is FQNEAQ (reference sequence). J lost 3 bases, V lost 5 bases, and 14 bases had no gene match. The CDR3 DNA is TGTGCCAGCAGCGCCAGGGCCGGCCAGGGACAGGGCTACGAGCAGTACTTC. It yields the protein CASSARAGQGQGYEQYF.

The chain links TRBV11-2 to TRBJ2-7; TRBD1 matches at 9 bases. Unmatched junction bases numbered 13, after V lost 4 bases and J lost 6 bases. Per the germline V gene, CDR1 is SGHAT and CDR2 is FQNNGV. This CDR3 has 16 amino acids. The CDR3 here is CASSSGRDRVVGEQYF. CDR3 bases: TGTGCCAGCAGCTCGGGACGGGACAGGGTCGTGGGCGAGCAGTACTTC.

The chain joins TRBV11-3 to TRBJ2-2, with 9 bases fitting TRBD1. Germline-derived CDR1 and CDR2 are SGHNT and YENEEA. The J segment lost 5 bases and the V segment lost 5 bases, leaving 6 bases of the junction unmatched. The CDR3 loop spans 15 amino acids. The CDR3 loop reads CASSPLGQGTGELFF. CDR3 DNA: TGTGCCAGCAGCCCACTGGGACAGGGAACCGGGGAGCTGTTTTTT.

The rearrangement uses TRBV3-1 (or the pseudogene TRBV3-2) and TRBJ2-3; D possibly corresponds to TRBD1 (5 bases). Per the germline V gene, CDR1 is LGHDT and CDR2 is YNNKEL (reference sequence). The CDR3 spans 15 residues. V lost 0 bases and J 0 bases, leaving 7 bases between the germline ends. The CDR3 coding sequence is TGTGCCAGCAGCCAAGATCAGGGAAGCACAGATACGCAGTATTTT. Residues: CASSQDQGSTDTQYF.

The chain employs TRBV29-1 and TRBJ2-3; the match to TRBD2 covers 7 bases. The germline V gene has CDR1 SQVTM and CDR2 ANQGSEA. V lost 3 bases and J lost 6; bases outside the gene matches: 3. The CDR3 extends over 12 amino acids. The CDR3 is CSVEGGGDTQYF. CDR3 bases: TGCAGCGTTGAGGGGGGGGGTGATACGCAGTATTTT.

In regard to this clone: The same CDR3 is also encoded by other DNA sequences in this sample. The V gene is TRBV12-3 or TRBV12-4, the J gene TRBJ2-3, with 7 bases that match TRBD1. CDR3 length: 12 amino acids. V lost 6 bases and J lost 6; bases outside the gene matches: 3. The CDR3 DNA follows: TGTGCCAGCAGCTTGGACAGGGATACGCAGTATTTT. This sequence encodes CASSLDRDTQYF.

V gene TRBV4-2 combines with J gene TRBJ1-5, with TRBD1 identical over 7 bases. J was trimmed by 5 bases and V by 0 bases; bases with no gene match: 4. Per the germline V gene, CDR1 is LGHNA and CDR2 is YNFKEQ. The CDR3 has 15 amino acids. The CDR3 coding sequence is TGTGCCAGCAGCCAAGATGGACAGGAATATCAGCCCCAGCATTTT. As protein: CASSQDGQEYQPQHF.

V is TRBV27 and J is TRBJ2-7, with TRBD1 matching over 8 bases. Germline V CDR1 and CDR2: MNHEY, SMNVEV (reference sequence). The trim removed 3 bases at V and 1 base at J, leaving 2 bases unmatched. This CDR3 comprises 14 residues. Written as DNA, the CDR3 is TGTGCCAGCAGTTTCGGACAGGGTTCCTACGAGCAGTACTTC. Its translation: CASSFGQGSYEQYF.

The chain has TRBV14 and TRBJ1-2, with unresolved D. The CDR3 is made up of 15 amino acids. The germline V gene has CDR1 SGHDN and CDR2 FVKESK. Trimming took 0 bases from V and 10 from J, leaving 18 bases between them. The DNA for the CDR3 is TGTGCCAGCAGCCAAGATCTTCGGGGTGAACCGGCCTACACCTTC. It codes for CASSQDLRGEPAYTF.

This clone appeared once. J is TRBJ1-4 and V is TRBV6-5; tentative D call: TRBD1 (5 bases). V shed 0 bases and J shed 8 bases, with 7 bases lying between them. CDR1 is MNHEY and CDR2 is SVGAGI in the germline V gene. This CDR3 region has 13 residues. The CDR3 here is CASSYSGGEKLFF. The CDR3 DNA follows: TGTGCCAGCAGTTACTCCGGGGGGGAAAAACTGTTTTTT.

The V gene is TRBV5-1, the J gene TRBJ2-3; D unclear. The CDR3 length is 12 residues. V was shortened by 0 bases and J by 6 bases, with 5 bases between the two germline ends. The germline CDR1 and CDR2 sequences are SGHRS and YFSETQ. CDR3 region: CASSLARDTQYF. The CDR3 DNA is TGCGCCAGCAGCTTGGCCAGGGATACGCAGTATTTT. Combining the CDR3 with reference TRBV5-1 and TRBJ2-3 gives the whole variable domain KAGVTQTPRYLIKTRGQQVTLSCSPISGHRSVSWYQQTPGQGLQFLFEYFSETQRNKGNFPGRFSGRQFSNSRSEMNVSTLELGDSALYLCASSLARDTQYFGPGTRLTVL.

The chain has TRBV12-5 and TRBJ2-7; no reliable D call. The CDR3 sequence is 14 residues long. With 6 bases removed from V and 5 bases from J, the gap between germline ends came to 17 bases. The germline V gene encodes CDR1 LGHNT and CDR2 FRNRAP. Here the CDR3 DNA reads TGTGCTAGTGGCTACTACGGGTCGCCCGACGAGCAGTACTTC. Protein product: CASGYYGSPDEQYF.

The CDR3 DNA sequence: TGCGCCAGCAGCCCGGGACAGAATAATTCACCCCTCCACTTT. Translating gives CASSPGQNNSPLHF. The J gene is TRBJ1-6, the V gene TRBV5-1; TRBD1 agrees at 7 bases. The CDR3 spans 14 residues. V dropped 4 bases and J dropped 5; count of bases not matched to a gene: 3. CDR1 is SGHRS, CDR2 YFSETQ, per germline.

This CDR3 is CSAGSGYGYTF. The CDR3 nucleotides are TGCAGCGCCGGGTCTGGCTATGGCTACACCTTC. This sequence joins TRBV29-1 and TRBJ1-2; D unclear. CDR1 is SQVTM, CDR2 ANQGSEA, per germline. The CDR3 runs to 11 residues. Trimming pared 7 bases from V and 4 bases from J, leaving 10 bases between.

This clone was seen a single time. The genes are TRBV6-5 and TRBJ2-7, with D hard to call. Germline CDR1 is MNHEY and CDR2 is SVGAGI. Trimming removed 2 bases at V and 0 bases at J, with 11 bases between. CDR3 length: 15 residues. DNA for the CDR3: TGTGCCAGCAGTTACGAGCAGGAACGCTCCTACGAGCAGTACTTC. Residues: CASSYEQERSYEQYF.

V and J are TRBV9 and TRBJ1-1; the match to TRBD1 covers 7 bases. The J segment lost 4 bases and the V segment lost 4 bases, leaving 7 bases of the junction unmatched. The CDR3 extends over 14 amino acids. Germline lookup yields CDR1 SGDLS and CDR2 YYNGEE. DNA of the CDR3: TGTGCCAGCAGCATAGAGGGGGCAACCACTGAAGCTTTCTTT. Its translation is CASSIEGATTEAFF. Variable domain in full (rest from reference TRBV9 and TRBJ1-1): DSGVTQTPKHLITATGQRVTLRCSPRSGDLSVYWYQQSLDQGLQFLIQYYNGEERAKGNILERFSAQQFPDLHSELNLSSLELGDSALYFCASSIEGATTEAFFGQGTRLTVV.